This is a list of T cell receptor beta chains from one sample in a study of human T cells and chemical hapten exposure. TCRdb recomputed calls from the RACE reads with MiXCR, one row per CDR3 protein. The repertoire holds 150,000 to 200,000 distinct CDR3 sequences, with approximately 20% as singletons. Sequencing was performed on whole blood, taken in connection with sensitization to the hapten diphenylcyclopropenone (DPC). Source of these receptors: a woman aged 45 to 65 with alopecia areata. Some clones in this sample may be carry-over from other donors' samples. The CDR3 runs from the conserved cysteine through the conserved F or W. A D gene is named only where the DNA matches it firmly. A clone size is listed for some rows: how often the clone was seen (once, few, many), or a class if it is expanded.

size	D	V	J	DNA	CDR3
-	TRBD1	TRBV5-1	TRBJ2-2	TGCGCCAGCAGCCACGGGACAGGGACCGGGGAGCTGTTTTTT	CASSHGTGTGELFF
many	-	TRBV3-1	TRBJ2-2	TGTGCCAGCAGCCAAGGGAGCGAGATCACCGGGGAGCTGTTTTTT	CASSQGSEITGELFF
few	TRBD1	TRBV4-1	TRBJ2-2	TGCGCCAGCAGCCAAAGCCCCCTGGGACAGGGGAAAAACACCGGGGAGCTGTTTTTT	CASSQSPLGQGKNTGELFF
-	-	TRBV7-2	TRBJ1-1	TGTGCCAGCAGCTTAGAACTCATCAGGGTCACTGAAGCTTTCTTT	CASSLELIRVTEAFF
few	-	TRBV9	TRBJ2-1	TGTGCCAGCAGCGTCTCCGGGACGGCACACAATGAGCAGTTCTTC	CASSVSGTAHNEQFF
-	-	TRBV10-3	TRBJ2-3	TGTGCCATCAGTGAGGGGGGTCTAGCGTTAAGTTTCGATACGCAGTATTTT	CAISEGGLALSFDTQYF
few	-	TRBV2	TRBJ1-5	TGTGCCAGCAGTAGAGACGTAAGCAATCAGCCCCAGCATTTT	CASSRDVSNQPQHF
-	-	TRBV12-3/TRBV12-4	TRBJ2-7	TGTGCCAGCAGTAGGGACAAGCCCTACGAGCAGTACTTC	CASSRDKPYEQYF
-	-	TRBV6-5	TRBJ1-1	TGTGCCAGCAGTTACTCCATGAACACTGAAGCTTTCTTT	CASSYSMNTEAFF
few	-	TRBV9	TRBJ1-1	TGTGCCAGCAGCGGACCCGGGACTCTGGAAGCTTTCTTT	CASSGPGTLEAFF
-	-	TRBV9	TRBJ1-3	TGTGCCAGCAGCGTAGGAGCATACGCCTCTGGAAACACCATATATTTT	CASSVGAYASGNTIYF
-	-	TRBV19	TRBJ2-1	TGTGCCAGTAGTATATCACAGTCGCCCTACAATGAGCAGTTCTTC	CASSISQSPYNEQFF
-	TRBD1	TRBV20-1	TRBJ1-5	TGCAGTGCTAGGCACCCAGGGGGAGGTAATCAGCCCCAGCATTTT	CSARHPGGGNQPQHF
-	-	TRBV10-2	TRBJ2-3	TGCGCCAGCAGTGAGATGGCGCCAGATACGCAGTATTTT	CASSEMAPDTQYF
few	TRBD1	TRBV20-1	TRBJ1-1	TGCAGTGCTCCGGGACAGGGTTTGAACACTGAAGCTTTCTTT	CSAPGQGLNTEAFF
-	-	TRBV6-1	TRBJ1-2	TGTGCCAGTTCGCACCTCAACTATGGCTACACCTTC	CASSHLNYGYTF
-	-	TRBV20-1	TRBJ2-3	TGCAGTGCTGGGTCGTCCGCAGATACGCAGTATTTT	CSAGSSADTQYF
few	TRBD2	TRBV11-3	TRBJ2-1	TGTGCCAGCAGCCCCCGGGCGGGAGTCCATGAGCAGTTCTTC	CASSPRAGVHEQFF
few	TRBD2	TRBV10-2	TRBJ2-5	TGCGCCAGCAGTGAGTCTAGCGGGAGCAGAGAGACCCAGTACTTC	CASSESSGSRETQYF
-	-	TRBV2	TRBJ1-1	TGTGCCAGCAGTGAATCGGGGGCGCGGACTGAAGCTTTCTTT	CASSESGARTEAFF
few	-	TRBV10-3	TRBJ1-2	TGTGCCATCATGGGGACGGAGTCCCGCTATGGCTACACCTTC	CAIMGTESRYGYTF
-	-	TRBV29-1	TRBJ1-2	TGCAGCGTAGAGCCCAGGGGTGAGGTCGGCTACACCTTC	CSVEPRGEVGYTF
-	-	TRBV5-1	TRBJ2-5	TGCGCCAGCAGCGCAAGCGGCCAAACCCAAGAGACCCAGTACTTC	CASSASGQTQETQYF
-	TRBD2	TRBV6-5	TRBJ2-7	TGTGCCAGCACACCGGGGACTAGCGGGAGTAGCGAGCAGTACTTC	CASTPGTSGSSEQYF
few	-	TRBV20-1	TRBJ2-2	TGCAGTGCTAGATCCACGAACACCGGGGAGCTGTTTTTT	CSARSTNTGELFF
few	TRBD1	TRBV20-1	TRBJ1-1	TGCAGTGCTTCCCGGACAGGGTGGGGCACTGAAGCTTTCTTT	CSASRTGWGTEAFF
few	-	TRBV19	TRBJ2-1	TGTGCCAGTAGTATTGTGGGCCCGGGGTACAATGAGCAGTTCTTC	CASSIVGPGYNEQFF
few	-	TRBV7-3	TRBJ2-7	TGTGCCAGCAGCTTAACAGGGGCGACCACCTACGAGCAGTACTTC	CASSLTGATTYEQYF
-	-	TRBV11-2	TRBJ2-5	TGTGCCAGCAGCCTCTCGGGGCACCTCCAAGAGACCCAGTACTTC	CASSLSGHLQETQYF
few	TRBD1	TRBV18	TRBJ1-1	TGTGCCAGCTCCCTTAGGGGGCAGGCGGACACTGAAGCTTTCTTT	CASSLRGQADTEAFF
-	-	TRBV5-1	TRBJ2-1	TGCGCCAGCAGCTTGGAGTACCAAGGGGGCTCCTACAATGAGCAGTTCTTC	CASSLEYQGGSYNEQFF
many	TRBD2	TRBV29-1	TRBJ2-1	TGCAGCGTTGAGTGGGCGGGAGCGGGAAATGAGCAGTTCTTC	CSVEWAGAGNEQFF
few	-	TRBV29-1	TRBJ1-4	TGCAGCGTTACGGGAAATGAAAAACTGTTTTTT	CSVTGNEKLFF
few	-	TRBV7-9	TRBJ2-3	TGTGCCAGCAGCTCCCGGGGCGGGCTAACAGATACGCAGTATTTT	CASSSRGGLTDTQYF
-	-	TRBV7-2	TRBJ2-2	TGTGCCAGCAACCTGGAGGCTGCCGGGGAGCTGTTTTTT	CASNLEAAGELFF
-	TRBD1	TRBV12-3/TRBV12-4	TRBJ2-5	TGTGCCAGCAGTTTGGGTTCGGGACAGGCCCAAGAGACCCAGTACTTC	CASSLGSGQAQETQYF
-	-	TRBV7-9	TRBJ2-2	TGTGCCAGCAGTCCCGATCCACGCACCGGGGAGCCGTTTTTT	CASSPDPRTGEPFF
-	-	TRBV12-3/TRBV12-4	TRBJ2-1	TGTGCCAGCAGCCTATCAACTAGCCCCAATGAGCAGTTCTTC	CASSLSTSPNEQFF
few	TRBD2	TRBV7-2	TRBJ2-1	TGTGCCAGCAGCTTAAGCGGGAGAGGGTATGAGCAGTTCTTC	CASSLSGRGYEQFF
-	-	TRBV19	TRBJ2-7	TGTGCCAGTAGTTCCGAGGGTCCGCGCTACGAGCAGTACTTC	CASSSEGPRYEQYF
-	TRBD1	TRBV20-1	TRBJ2-7	TGCAGTGCTAAGAACAGGGGCCTTGGCGAGCAGTACTTC	CSAKNRGLGEQYF
-	-	TRBV10-3	TRBJ1-1	TGTGCCATCAGTGACCCCAGGGGAAACGAAGCTTTCTTT	CAISDPRGNEAFF
-	TRBD2	TRBV25-1	TRBJ2-1	TGTGCCAGCAGTGAATTTGGAAGCGGGAACTACAATGAGCAGTTCTTC	CASSEFGSGNYNEQFF
few	TRBD1	TRBV7-8	TRBJ2-3	TGTGCCAGCAGCTTACCCGGGACAGGGACAGATACGCAGTATTTT	CASSLPGTGTDTQYF
-	-	TRBV5-8	TRBJ1-6	TGTGCCAGCAGCAAAGAACCACAGGGTGGAGGGTCACCCCTCCACTTT	CASSKEPQGGGSPLHF
-	-	TRBV12-3/TRBV12-4	TRBJ1-2	TGTGCCAGCAGTAGGACCGTCCCGTACGGCTACACCTTC	CASSRTVPYGYTF
few	-	TRBV21-1	TRBJ1-5	TGTGCCAGCAGCTACGGGTCGGACCGCTATTTCAATCAGCCCCAGCATTTT	CASSYGSDRYFNQPQHF
-	-	TRBV21-1	TRBJ2-1	TGTGCCAGCAGCAAAAGCGTAAGACTAGCTTCTGGTGAGCAGTTCTTC	CASSKSVRLASGEQFF
-	-	TRBV5-1	TRBJ1-2	TGCGCCAGCATGCCAGGGACTAACTATGGCTACACCTTC	CASMPGTNYGYTF
-	TRBD1	TRBV12-3/TRBV12-4	TRBJ1-5	TGTGCCAGCGCCACAGGGGAGCTCTGGCCCCAGCATTTT	CASATGELWPQHF
-	TRBD2	TRBV11-2	TRBJ2-2	TGTGCCAGCAGCCCAGAACTCATAGCGGGAGGCACCGGGGAGCTGTTTTTT	CASSPELIAGGTGELFF
-	-	TRBV20-1	TRBJ2-6	TGCAGTGCCAAGATGGCTAGCGCGTACTCTGGGGCCAACGTCCTGACTTTC	CSAKMASAYSGANVLTF
few	-	TRBV20-1	TRBJ1-1	TGCAGTGCTAGGAAGACAGGAGGGACTGAAGCTTTCTTT	CSARKTGGTEAFF
-	TRBD1	TRBV7-2	TRBJ1-5	TGTGCCAGCAGCCCCGGACAGGGAAATGAGCCCCAGCATTTT	CASSPGQGNEPQHF
-	TRBD2	TRBV5-6	TRBJ2-7	TGTGCCAGCAGCTTGTTGCGGGAGGACGCCGAGCAGTACTTC	CASSLLREDAEQYF